These 28 T cell receptor beta chains share one sample of origin, sequenced in a study of blood T cells in healthy people across ages. A second PCR, run for 7 to 11 cycles, used a sample-barcoded 5' primer plus a J-beta primer mix. TCRdb reprocessed the 5' RACE reads with MiXCR, giving one entry per CDR3 protein. The table includes roughly 1.5 million distinct CDR3 sequences, approximately 42% detected once. Sample: blood. The receptors were sampled from a young woman in good health.

This clonotype has only a few counts. The chain combines TRBV20-1 with TRBJ1-1; TRBD1 agrees at 7 bases. There are 15 residues in the CDR3. Germline values: CDR1 DFQATT, CDR2 SNEGSKA (reference sequence). Unmatched junction bases numbered 8, after V lost 0 bases and J lost 4 bases. CDR3 nucleotide sequence: TGCAGTGCTAGAGATTCCGGCAGGGGGTTCACTGAAGCTTTCTTT. This gives the protein CSARDSGRGFTEAFF.

The V call is TRBV29-1, the J call TRBJ2-5; D gene ambiguous. Germline CDR1 SQVTM, CDR2 ANQGSEA. Trimming took 3 bases from V and 0 from J, leaving 14 bases between them. The CDR3 is 15 amino acids. CDR3 sequence (DNA): TGCAGCGTTGATGGGATAGAGGTGGACCAAGAGACCCAGTACTTC. Amino acids: CSVDGIEVDQETQYF.

The rearrangement links TRBV29-1 to TRBJ1-2; the D is unclear. Trimming took off 0 bases at V and 4 bases at J, with 15 bases between the two ends. The CDR3 extends over 15 amino acids. CDR1 and CDR2 from the germline V gene are SQVTM and ANQGSEA. The CDR3, as DNA: TGCAGCGTTGAAGATACAGCCACGCGGGGCTATGGCTACACCTTC. This codes for CSVEDTATRGYGYTF.

This chain links TRBV25-1 with TRBJ2-2, with D unclear. Germline V gene lookup returns CDR1 MGHDK and CDR2 SYGVNS. Trimming removed 5 bases at V and 7 bases at J, with 11 bases between. The CDR3 spans 13 residues. The CDR3 nucleotides are TGTGCCAGCAGTCCGATCACTGGCGGGGAGCTGTTTTTT. Translated, it gives CASSPITGGELFF.

The sample holds a few counts of this clonotype. CDR3 DNA sequence: TGCAGTGCTAGTAGGAGGAGCTACAATGAGCAGTTCTTC. This translates into CSASRRSYNEQFF. This rearrangement joins TRBV20-1 to TRBJ2-1; tentative D call: TRBD2 (5 bases). The germline V gene encodes CDR1 DFQATT and CDR2 SNEGSKA (reference sequence). The CDR3 contains 13 residues. V lost 3 bases, J lost 3 bases, and 9 bases lay in between.

This clonotype was counted a single time. This chain links TRBV4-3 with TRBJ2-1, with TRBD2 as a possible D gene (6 bases). Germline CDR1 is LGHNA and CDR2 is YSLEER. This CDR3 is 14 amino acids long. V lost 3 bases to trimming and J lost 10 bases, with 16 bases between them. CDR3 sequence reads: CASSHLGLSYEQFF. The CDR3 DNA sequence: TGCGCCAGCAGCCACCTGGGACTGTCCTACGAGCAGTTCTTC.

CDR3 sequence: CSVVGPGNEQYF. CDR3 in DNA: TGCAGCGTTGTGGGGCCAGGCAATGAGCAGTACTTC. The V call is TRBV29-1, the J call TRBJ2-5, with D tentatively TRBD1 (5 bases). Trimming took 4 bases from V and 11 from J, leaving 17 bases between them. CDR1 SQVTM and CDR2 ANQGSEA come from the germline V gene. The CDR3 contains 12 residues.

There are many counts of this clonotype. The genes are TRBV20-1 and TRBJ1-5; D gene unclear. Trimming cost V 4 bases and J 2 bases, with 18 bases left between them. This CDR3 comprises 16 residues. Germline CDR1 reads DFQATT; CDR2 reads SNEGSKA (reference sequence). This CDR3 is CSAIPLGGMGNQPQHF. For the CDR3, the DNA is TGCAGTGCTATCCCTCTGGGTGGGATGGGCAATCAGCCCCAGCATTTT.

This rearrangement joins TRBV6-2 or TRBV6-3 to TRBJ1-5; 9 bases are a match to TRBD1. The V gene's germline CDR1 is MNHEY and CDR2 SVGEGT. This CDR3 comprises 15 residues. V shed 4 bases, J shed 4 bases, and the junction held 5 bases outside the gene matches. The CDR3 here is CASSSLGQGNQPQHF. The DNA of the CDR3 is TGTGCCAGCAGTTCGCTAGGACAGGGGAATCAGCCCCAGCATTTT.

This clonotype was detected a few times. The chain uses TRBV4-3 and TRBJ2-6; 8 bases are shared with TRBD1. After removal of 2 bases from V and 5 bases from J, the junction contained 5 bases not matched to a gene. In germline, CDR1 is LGHNA, CDR2 YSLEER. This CDR3 contains 16 residues. CDR3 region: CASSQKTGAWANVLTF. The CDR3 region has the DNA TGCGCCAGCAGCCAAAAGACAGGGGCCTGGGCCAACGTCCTGACTTTC.

This clonotype turned up a few times. In DNA, the CDR3 is TGTGCCAGCAGTTCCGGGTTCTACTCACCCCTCCACTTT. Its protein is CASSSGFYSPLHF. The chain uses TRBV12-3 or TRBV12-4 and TRBJ1-6; D is unresolved. V was clipped by 4 bases and J by 10 bases, with 11 bases between them. The CDR3 is 13 residues long.

The sample holds many counts of this clonotype. The rearrangement links TRBV5-6 to TRBJ2-1; D ambiguous. Trimming stripped 3 bases from V and 0 bases from J, with 7 bases between. CDR3 length: 14 residues. The germline gives CDR1 SGHDT, CDR2 YYEEEE. In DNA, the CDR3 is TGTGCCAGCAGCTCGGGCCACTCCTACAATGAGCAGTTCTTC. Its protein is CASSSGHSYNEQFF.

The chain couples TRBV7-8 to TRBJ2-2; 11 bases fit TRBD1. This CDR3 spans 16 amino acids. The germline CDR1 and CDR2 sequences are SGHVS and FQNEAQ. V shed 2 bases, J shed 7 bases, and the junction held 6 bases outside the gene matches. CDR3 sequence (DNA): TGTGCCAGCAGCTTATTTGGGACAGGGGGGAACGGGGAGCTGTTTTTT. Its translation: CASSLFGTGGNGELFF.

The chain carries TRBV20-1 and TRBJ1-3; D is unclear. V was shortened by 0 bases and J by 0 bases, with 6 bases between the two germline ends. This CDR3 region has 14 residues. Germline V lookup: CDR1 DFQATT, CDR2 SNEGSKA (reference sequence). CDR3 residues: CSARDRPSGNTIYF. The CDR3 coding sequence is TGCAGTGCTAGAGACAGACCCTCTGGAAACACCATATATTTT.

This clonotype was counted between two and nine times. V usage is TRBV24-1 and J usage is TRBJ2-1; D uncertain. Germline CDR1 reads KGHDR; CDR2 reads SFDVKD. V was cut by 4 bases and J by 2 bases, with 14 bases left in between. The CDR3 sequence is 16 residues long. CDR3 in DNA: TGTGCCACCAGTGAGGTCGGACCCAGAACCTACAATGAGCAGTTCTTC. It encodes CATSEVGPRTYNEQFF.

The chain combines TRBV4-1 with TRBJ1-1; TRBD1 might be the D (5 bases). Looked up from germline, CDR1 is MGHRA and CDR2 is YSYEKL. V lost 4 bases, J lost 0 bases, and 18 bases lay in between. The CDR3 contains 17 residues. The CDR3 DNA follows: TGCGCCAGCAGCCTCCCCACTAAGACAGAGATGAACACTGAAGCTTTCTTT. Translation: CASSLPTKTEMNTEAFF.

The chain is built from TRBV7-2 and TRBJ2-7; 7 bases fit TRBD2. Germline trimming cut 4 bases from V and 1 base from J; bases unmatched to any gene: 10. Germline values: CDR1 SGHTA, CDR2 FQGNSA. The CDR3 has 16 residues. CDR3 sequence (DNA): TGTGCCAGCAGCTACCCGGGACTAAAGCCTTCCTACGAGCAGTACTTC. Its translation is CASSYPGLKPSYEQYF.

V is TRBV6-2 or TRBV6-3 and J is TRBJ2-5, with D perhaps matching TRBD1 (5 bases). The CDR3 has 13 amino acids. Per the germline V gene, CDR1 is MNHEY and CDR2 is SVGEGT. Trimming left V 6 bases short and J 13 bases short, with 21 bases between. The CDR3 reads CASSPRQSDERYF. The CDR3 region has the DNA TGTGCCAGCAGCCCCCGACAGTCAGACGAGCGGTACTTC.

The chain employs TRBV7-2 and TRBJ2-2; 14 bases fit TRBD2. From germline, CDR1 is SGHTA and CDR2 FQGNSA. The CDR3 length is 16 residues. Trimming took 5 bases from V and 4 from J; bases not matched to a gene: 3. The CDR3 sequence: CASSKGLAGGTGELFF. CDR3 coding DNA: TGTGCCAGCAGCAAAGGACTAGCGGGAGGCACCGGGGAGCTGTTTTTT.

This clonotype has just a few counts. The chain has TRBV20-1 and TRBJ2-1; 8 nucleotides match TRBD2. The germline gives CDR1 DFQATT, CDR2 SNEGSKA (reference sequence). The CDR3 contains 14 residues. Trimming took 8 bases from V and 3 from J; bases not matched to a gene: 9. The DNA for the CDR3 is TGCAGTCATCAAGCGGGGGCAGGCTACAATGAGCAGTTCTTC. As protein: CSHQAGAGYNEQFF.

This chain links TRBV16 with TRBJ1-4, with unresolved D. V was cut by 0 bases and J by 3 bases, with 17 bases left in between. The CDR3 is 18 amino acids. Germline lookup yields CDR1 KGHSY and CDR2 FQNENV. DNA for the CDR3: TGTGCCAGCAGCCAATCTGTAGGCAGCCGCTCAGCTAATGAAAAACTGTTTTTT. Translated, it gives CASSQSVGSRSANEKLFF.

The chain uses TRBV7-9 and TRBJ2-3; the D is unclear. CDR1 and CDR2 (germline): SEHNR, FQNEAQ (reference sequence). V was shortened by 3 bases and J by 4 bases, with 8 bases between the two germline ends. CDR3 size: 13 residues. The CDR3 DNA reads as TGTGCCAGCAGCTTGCTCCCTTCAGATACGCAGTATTTT. Amino acid sequence: CASSLLPSDTQYF.

This clonotype was counted ten times or more. The rearrangement joins TRBV7-2 to TRBJ2-1; no firm D call. The ends were cut back, 6 bases at V and 8 bases at J, with 8 bases in the middle. Germline CDR1 is SGHTA and CDR2 is FQGNSA. The CDR3 loop spans 11 amino acids. CDR3 protein: CASSLFDEQFF. For the CDR3, the DNA is TGTGCCAGCAGTTTATTCGATGAGCAGTTCTTC.

The chain carries TRBV5-1 and TRBJ2-5; 7 bases are a match to TRBD2. Trimming cost V 7 bases and J 1 base; bases outside gene matches: 7. Germline values: CDR1 SGHRS, CDR2 YFSETQ. The CDR3 loop spans 14 amino acids. This CDR3 is CASGQLATQETQYF. The CDR3 DNA reads TGCGCCAGCGGACAACTAGCGACCCAAGAGACCCAGTACTTC.

This clonotype occurred a few times. The chain carries TRBV6-5 and TRBJ1-1; no definite D call. The CDR3 runs to 14 residues. Germline V gives CDR1 MNHEY, CDR2 SVGAGI. V was clipped by 2 bases and J by 0 bases, with 7 bases between them. This CDR3 is CASSYATLNTEAFF. In DNA, the CDR3 is TGTGCCAGCAGTTACGCGACACTGAACACTGAAGCTTTCTTT.

V is TRBV4-1 and J is TRBJ1-4, with TRBD1 identical over 7 bases. Germline V lookup: CDR1 MGHRA, CDR2 YSYEKL. The length of the CDR3 is 15 residues. The J segment lost 4 bases and the V segment lost 2 bases, leaving 4 bases of the junction unmatched. CDR3 amino acids: CASSQMGQNNEKLFF. CDR3 nucleotide sequence: TGCGCCAGCAGCCAAATGGGACAGAATAATGAAAAACTGTTTTTT.

This clonotype was found a few times. V and J are TRBV12-3 or TRBV12-4 and TRBJ2-1, with unresolved D. V was cut by 3 bases and J by 5 bases, with 14 bases left in between. This CDR3 comprises 15 residues. The CDR3 DNA is TGTGCCAGCAGTTTTGGGTTCGTTTCGGACAATGAGCAGTTCTTC. Translated: CASSFGFVSDNEQFF.

The chain carries TRBV15 and TRBJ2-5; D remains unclear. V lost 8 bases to trimming and J lost 5 bases, with 12 bases between them. The CDR3 contains 12 residues. Germline V gives CDR1 LNHNV, CDR2 YYDKDF (reference sequence). The CDR3 region has the DNA TGTGCCACCCGTAGTTTTCAGGAGACCCAGTACTTC. Encoded protein: CATRSFQETQYF.